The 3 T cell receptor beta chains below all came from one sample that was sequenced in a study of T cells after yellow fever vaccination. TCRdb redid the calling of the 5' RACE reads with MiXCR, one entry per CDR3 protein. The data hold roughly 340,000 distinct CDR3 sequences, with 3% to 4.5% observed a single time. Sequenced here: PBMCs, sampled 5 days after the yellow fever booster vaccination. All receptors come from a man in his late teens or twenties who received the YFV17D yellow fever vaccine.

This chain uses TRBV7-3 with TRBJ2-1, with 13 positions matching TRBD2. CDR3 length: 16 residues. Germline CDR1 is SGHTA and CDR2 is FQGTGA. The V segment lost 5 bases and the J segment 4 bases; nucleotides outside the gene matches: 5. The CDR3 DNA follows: TGTGCCAGCAGCCTTGGGACTAGCGGGGAATACAATGAGCAGTTCTTC. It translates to CASSLGTSGEYNEQFF.

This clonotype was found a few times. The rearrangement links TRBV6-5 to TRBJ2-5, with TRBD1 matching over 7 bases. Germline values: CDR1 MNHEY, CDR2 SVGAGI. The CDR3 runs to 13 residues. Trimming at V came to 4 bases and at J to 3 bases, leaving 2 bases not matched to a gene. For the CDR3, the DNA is TGTGCCAGCAGTTTTGGGACAGAAGAGACCCAGTACTTC. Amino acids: CASSFGTEETQYF.

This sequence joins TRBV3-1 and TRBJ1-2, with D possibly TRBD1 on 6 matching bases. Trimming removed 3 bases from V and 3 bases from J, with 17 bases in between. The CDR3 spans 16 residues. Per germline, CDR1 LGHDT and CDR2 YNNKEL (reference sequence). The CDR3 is CASSHTFGQSYYGYTF. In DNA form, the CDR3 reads TGTGCCAGCAGCCATACATTCGGACAGTCCTACTATGGCTACACCTTC.